A single sample is the source of the 25 T cell receptor beta chains below, sequenced in a study of CD8+CD57+ T cells in acquired aplastic anemia. Genomic DNA acted as the template from which TCR beta VDJ combination and CDR3 sequence profiling were carried out. TCRdb reanalysed the reads using MiXCR and keeps one entry per CDR3 protein. The table includes around 230,000 distinct CDR3 sequences, approximately 60% detected once. Source material: sorted CD4+, CD8+, or CD8+CD57+ T cells (not recorded which) from PBMCs. The receptors were sampled from a human donor in good health.

The CDR3 here is CATSKASGTFAEQYF. CDR3 nucleotide sequence: TGTGCCACCAGTAAGGCTTCGGGGACCTTTGCCGAGCAGTACTTC. The V call is TRBV15, the J call TRBJ2-7; D tentatively reads TRBD1 or TRBD2 (5 bases each). The CDR3 runs to 15 residues. Deletions cut 6 bases from V and 6 bases from J, with 21 bases between. Germline CDR1 reads LNHNV; CDR2 reads YYDKDF (reference sequence).

The V call is TRBV2, the J call TRBJ2-3, with 9 positions matching TRBD1. CDR1 and CDR2 from the germline V gene are SNHLY and FYNNEI. The CDR3 has 18 residues. Unmatched junction bases numbered 14, after V lost 2 bases and J lost 5 bases. The CDR3 spells CASSEWFWGQGGLDTQYF. CDR3 nucleotide sequence: TGTGCCAGCAGTGAATGGTTTTGGGGACAGGGTGGTTTAGATACGCAGTATTTT.

Comment on this clonotype: The final CDR3 position lacks the conserved phenylalanine or tryptophan, pointing to a likely read error. It is unclear where the CDR3 begins or ends on the DNA, so no DNA is shown, and the CDR3 is as TCRdb lists it. This chain joins TRBV24-1 and TRBJ1-2. The germline CDR1 and CDR2 sequences are KGHDR and SFDVKD. With termini counted, the CDR3 has 11 amino acids. The CDR3: CATSAPMSGRA.

The CDR3 DNA follows: TGCAGCTCACCATGGATAAACGGGACAGTAGCCTACGAGCAGTACTTC. Translation: CSSPWINGTVAYEQYF. The chain joins TRBV29-1 to TRBJ2-7; 7 bases are a match to TRBD1. V gave up 8 bases and J gave up 2 bases; unmatched junction bases: 18. From germline, CDR1 is SQVTM and CDR2 ANQGSEA. This CDR3 is 16 amino acids long.

Here the CDR3 reads CASSFGTANYEQYF. The CDR3 bases are TGTGCCAGCAGCTTTGGGACAGCTAACTACGAGCAGTACTTC. V is TRBV7-9 and J is TRBJ2-7; 7 bases are shared with TRBD1. The CDR3 length is 14 residues. The J segment lost 3 bases and the V segment lost 3 bases, leaving 5 bases of the junction unmatched. The germline gives CDR1 SEHNR, CDR2 FQNEAQ (reference sequence).

This clonotype occurred a few times. The gene calls are TRBV24-1 and TRBJ1-1; 9 bases align to TRBD1. The CDR3 loop spans 15 amino acids. CDR1 is KGHDR, CDR2 SFDVKD, per germline. V was clipped by 3 bases and J by 3 bases; unmatched bases: 4. CDR3 residues: CATSDPRTGDTEAFF. CDR3 sequence (DNA): TGTGCCACCAGTGATCCCAGGACAGGGGACACTGAAGCTTTCTTT.

The table lists this clonotype with many counts. The J gene is TRBJ2-3, the V gene TRBV6-5; 9 positions agree with TRBD2. Germline V CDR1 and CDR2: MNHEY, SVGAGI. Unmatched junction bases numbered 6, after V lost 3 bases and J lost 2 bases. This CDR3 is built from 16 residues. The CDR3, as DNA: TGTGCCAGCAGTTATAATCCTAGCGGGGTCACAGATACGCAGTATTTT. This translates into CASSYNPSGVTDTQYF.

The rearrangement links TRBV7-9 to TRBJ2-2, with 7 positions matching TRBD1. The CDR3 loop spans 15 amino acids. Germline V gives CDR1 SEHNR, CDR2 FQNEAQ (reference sequence). The ends lost 5 bases at V and 4 bases at J; junction bases unmatched: 7. In DNA, the CDR3 is TGTGCCAGCAGCCAAGGACAGGAAGGCACCGGGGAGCTGTTTTTT. This sequence encodes CASSQGQEGTGELFF.

CDR3 bases: TGCGCCAGCAGTGGAAAACTAGGTCCCTATGAGCAGTTCTTC. Translated: CASSGKLGPYEQFF. This chain links TRBV10-1 with TRBJ2-1; possible D gene TRBD2, 5 bases. This CDR3 contains 14 residues. Trimming removed 4 bases at V and 8 bases at J, with 15 bases between. Germline CDR1 reads WNHNN; CDR2 reads SYGVQD (reference sequence).

J is TRBJ2-1 and V is TRBV10-3; 13 bases fit TRBD2. J was trimmed by 9 bases and V by 2 bases; bases with no gene match: 7. The germline V gene has CDR1 ENHRY and CDR2 SYGVKD. This CDR3 is built from 16 residues. The CDR3: CAISEGLAGASVEQFF. Written as DNA, the CDR3 is TGTGCCATCAGTGAGGGACTAGCGGGGGCCTCCGTTGAGCAGTTCTTC.

The chain links TRBV30 to TRBJ2-4; D not resolved. Trimming shortened V by 3 bases and J by 7 bases, and 7 bases separated the two germline ends. The CDR3 consists of 11 residues. The V gene's germline CDR1 is GTSNPN and CDR2 SVGIG (reference sequence). CDR3 DNA sequence: TGTGCCTGGAGCGAAGGGAACATTCAGTACTTC. It encodes CAWSEGNIQYF.

The J gene is TRBJ2-7, the V gene TRBV19, with a possible D match to TRBD1 (6 bases). V gave up 9 bases and J gave up 12 bases, with 24 bases separating them. CDR1 is LNHDA, CDR2 SQIVND, per germline (reference sequence). This CDR3 has 13 amino acids. The DNA for the CDR3 is TGTGCCAGCAGTCAACGCGACGACAGGCCGGGGTACTTC. It translates to CASSQRDDRPGYF.

This clonotype has just a few counts. CDR3 in DNA: TGTGCCAGCAGCTTAAGGACCGGGGAGCTGTTTTTT. Translated, it gives CASSLRTGELFF. The chain recombines TRBV7-2 with TRBJ2-2; D unclear. V lost 2 bases, J lost 5 bases, and 3 bases lay in between. There are 12 residues in the CDR3. Germline V gives CDR1 SGHTA, CDR2 FQGNSA.

Turning to this clonotype: A clone one base away is much larger, so this may be a read error. The V call is TRBV5-6, the J call TRBJ1-1; no clear D gene. There are 13 residues in the CDR3. Germline V gives CDR1 SGHDT, CDR2 YYEEEE. The DNA of the CDR3 is TGTGCCAGCAGCTATGGAACTTCCCCTGAAGTTTTCTTT. It translates to CASSYGTSPEVFF.

The rearrangement uses TRBV5-4 and TRBJ2-1; no clear D gene. From germline, CDR1 is SGHNT and CDR2 YYREEE (reference sequence). The CDR3 spans 13 residues. Trimming took off 0 bases at V and 6 bases at J, with 7 bases between the two ends. CDR3 in amino acids: CASSLGRSNEQFF. In nucleotides, the CDR3 is TGTGCCAGCAGCTTGGGCAGGAGCAATGAGCAGTTCTTC. The variable domain in full, completed from reference TRBV5-4 and TRBJ2-1, reads ETGVTQSPTHLIKTRGQQVTLRCSSQSGHNTVSWYQQALGQGPQFIFQYYREEENGRGNFPPRFSGLQFPNYSSELNVNALELDDSALYLCASSLGRSNEQFFGPGTRLTVL.

This clonotype came up many times. DNA for the CDR3: TGCGCCAGCAGACCCGCGGCTAGCGGGGGGCCTAACACCGGGGAGCTGTTTTTT. It codes for CASRPAASGGPNTGELFF. The chain recombines TRBV5-1 with TRBJ2-2; 11 bases map to TRBD2. J was trimmed by 2 bases and V by 5 bases; bases with no gene match: 11. From germline, CDR1 is SGHRS and CDR2 YFSETQ. The CDR3 length is 18 residues.

This clonotype was observed many times. The CDR3 DNA reads as TGTGCCAGCCGGGGCGGGGGCACAGATACGCAGTATTTT. Amino acids: CASRGGGTDTQYF. This sequence joins TRBV7-3 and TRBJ2-3; D perhaps matches TRBD2 (6 bases). The CDR3 is 13 amino acids. The germline V and J ends were trimmed by 8 bases and 1 base, with 10 bases remaining between them. Germline CDR1 reads SGHTA; CDR2 reads FQGTGA.

This clonotype was seen just once. CDR3 DNA sequence: TGTGCCAGCAGCTCTTATACTAGGAATCACAAAGAGACCCAGTACTTC. Translation: CASSSYTRNHKETQYF. The chain couples TRBV5-6 to TRBJ2-5; perhaps TRBD2 as D (5 bases). V shed 3 bases and J shed 3 bases, with 18 bases lying between them. The CDR3 consists of 16 residues. Looked up from germline, CDR1 is SGHDT and CDR2 is YYEEEE.

This clonotype was observed many times. The chain combines TRBV20-1 with TRBJ2-3, with D possibly matching TRBD2 (5 bases). Trimming stripped 7 bases from V and 8 bases from J, with 22 bases between. This CDR3 contains 14 residues. From germline, CDR1 is DFQATT and CDR2 SNEGSKA (reference sequence). The CDR3 DNA is TGCAGTGGGAGATCGAACTGGAAAGGAGGTACGCAGTATTTT. It yields the protein CSGRSNWKGGTQYF.

This clonotype showed up just once. This chain uses TRBV12-3 or TRBV12-4 with TRBJ1-1; TRBD1 is a possible D gene (6 bases). V gave up 6 bases and J gave up 1 base, with 12 bases separating them. The CDR3 has 14 amino acids. The chain's CDR3 is CASRPYRENTEAFF. CDR3 nucleotides: TGTGCCAGCAGACCATACAGGGAGAACACTGAAGCTTTCTTT.

The CDR3 reads CASSVSLSGGQAFF. As DNA, the CDR3 is TGTGCCAGCAGCGTAAGCCTGTCGGGGGGCCAAGCTTTCTTT. The rearrangement links TRBV9 to TRBJ1-1, with D possibly being TRBD1 (6 bases). V was trimmed by 1 base and J by 9 bases, leaving 16 bases between them. Per the germline V gene, CDR1 is SGDLS and CDR2 is YYNGEE. This CDR3 region has 14 residues.

V and J are TRBV7-8 and TRBJ2-1, with TRBD2 matching over 9 bases. V was clipped by 5 bases and J by 4 bases; unmatched bases: 6. This CDR3 is 15 amino acids long. Germline loops: CDR1 SGHVS, CDR2 FQNEAQ. The CDR3 DNA sequence: TGTGCCAGCAGCATACACGCGGGAGGGTACAATGAGCAGTTCTTC. Its translation: CASSIHAGGYNEQFF.

The CDR3 is CASSQDVGYGYTF. The CDR3 DNA reads as TGTGCCAGCAGCCAGGACGTGGGATATGGCTACACCTTC. This sequence joins TRBV7-2 and TRBJ1-2; D is unresolved. The germline V and J ends were trimmed by 5 bases and 5 bases, with 12 bases remaining between them. This CDR3 has 13 residues. Germline V CDR1 and CDR2: SGHTA, FQGNSA.

This clonotype was seen at least ten times. This chain joins TRBV6-2 or TRBV6-3 and TRBJ2-7; D tentatively fits TRBD1 or TRBD2 (5 bases each). This CDR3 has 15 residues. Germline-derived CDR1 and CDR2 are MNHEY and SVGEGT. With 4 bases removed from V and 2 bases from J, the gap between germline ends came to 15 bases. This chain's CDR3 is CASSSVAGATYEQYF. The CDR3 DNA sequence: TGTGCCAGCAGTTCCGTGGCCGGGGCGACCTACGAGCAGTACTTC.

The chain joins TRBV20-1 to TRBJ2-5, with TRBD1 matching 8 bases. This CDR3 contains 16 residues. Germline CDR1 reads DFQATT; CDR2 reads SNEGSKA (reference sequence). Trimming at V came to 1 base and at J to 5 bases, leaving 12 bases not matched to a gene. In nucleotides, the CDR3 is TGCAGTGCTAGAGCGAAACCGGACAGGGCCGGGGAGACCCAGTACTTC. It codes for CSARAKPDRAGETQYF.